Following are 26 T cell receptor beta chains from one sample sequenced in a study of T cell responses to AZD1222 COVID-19 vaccine. Clones were read by immunoSEQ multiplex PCR, and TCRdb kept only the in-frame ones, dropping some. The table records about 110,000 clones, approximately 89% of them present only once. The specimen was peripheral blood, collected on day 0 of MenACWY control vaccination. The receptors stem from an adult in good health.

The rearrangement links TRBV5-1 to TRBJ1-4; TRBD1 agrees at 7 bases. Germline CDR1 SGHRS, CDR2 YFSETQ. V shed 2 bases and J 0 bases; nucleotides not matched to a gene: 1. This CDR3 comprises 15 residues. The CDR3 sequence: CASSLTGATNEKLFF. In nucleotides, the CDR3 is TGCGCCAGCAGCTTAACAGGGGCAACTAATGAAAAACTGTTTTTT.

The chain recombines TRBV9 with TRBJ2-2, with TRBD1 identical over 8 bases. The ends lost 3 bases at V and 6 bases at J; junction bases unmatched: 10. The CDR3 has 16 residues. Per germline, CDR1 SGDLS and CDR2 YYNGEE. CDR3 region: CASSDRWTGFAGELFF. The DNA of the CDR3 is TGTGCCAGCAGCGATCGATGGACAGGGTTCGCCGGGGAGCTGTTTTTT.

This chain links TRBV7-2 with TRBJ2-1; the D gene could be TRBD1 or TRBD2 (5 bases each). The germline V gene has CDR1 SGHTA and CDR2 FQGNSA. This CDR3 comprises 14 residues. V gave up 6 bases and J gave up 15 bases, with 24 bases separating them. In nucleotides, the CDR3 is TGTGCCAGCAGGCAAGGGGACCAGCTCCGGCAACGGTTCTTC. As protein: CASRQGDQLRQRFF.

The gene calls are TRBV3-1 (or the pseudogene TRBV3-2) and TRBJ2-1; 8 bases match TRBD2. The CDR3 runs 15 residues. The J segment lost 9 bases and the V segment lost 3 bases, leaving 10 bases of the junction unmatched. The germline V gene encodes CDR1 LGHDT and CDR2 YNNKEL (reference sequence). The CDR3 sequence is CASSHGSGVFPEQFF. For the CDR3, the DNA is TGTGCCAGCAGCCACGGTAGCGGGGTTTTCCCTGAGCAGTTCTTC.

The chain links TRBV28 to TRBJ1-2; possibly TRBD1 for D (5 bases). CDR1 and CDR2 from the germline V gene are MDHEN and SYDVKM. Trimming pared 10 bases from V and 7 bases from J, leaving 19 bases between. The CDR3 contains 13 residues. Here the CDR3 DNA reads TGTGCCACCAAGGGGAGGGCCCTGGGTGGCTACACCTTC. It encodes CATKGRALGGYTF.

The rearrangement links TRBV4-3 to TRBJ1-1; TRBD1 is a possible D gene (5 bases). Trimming took 1 base from V and 1 from J, leaving 10 bases between them. CDR1 LGHNA and CDR2 YSLEER come from the germline V gene. The CDR3 runs to 15 residues. CDR3 DNA sequence: TGCGCCAGCAGCCAAGCTTTAGACAGGAACACTGAAGCTTTCTTT. Amino acid sequence: CASSQALDRNTEAFF.

The chain is built from TRBV18 and TRBJ2-1; 7 bases agree with TRBD1. The V and J ends lost 6 bases and 0 bases, in that order; junction bases with no gene match: 8. The CDR3 sequence is 16 residues long. CDR1 KGHSH and CDR2 LQKENI come from the germline V gene. The DNA of the CDR3 is TGTGCCAGCTCGGGGACCGGGGACAGCTCCTACAATGAGCAGTTCTTC. Amino acids: CASSGTGDSSYNEQFF.

The chain employs TRBV24-1 and TRBJ1-2; 7 bases align to TRBD1. V trimming: 2 bases; J trimming: 5 bases; junction bases outside the gene matches: 7. This CDR3 contains 15 residues. Germline V CDR1 and CDR2: KGHDR, SFDVKD. In nucleotides, the CDR3 is TGTGCCACCAGTGATTCCTGGGACAGCTCTTATGGCTACACCTTC. It codes for CATSDSWDSSYGYTF.

The V gene is TRBV7-9, the J gene TRBJ1-3, with D possibly matching TRBD1 (5 bases). The ends were cut back, 1 base at V and 2 bases at J, with 12 bases in the middle. Germline values: CDR1 SEHNR, CDR2 FQNEAQ (reference sequence). CDR3 size: 16 residues. The CDR3 here is CASSLGPEGAGNTIYF. DNA of the CDR3: TGTGCCAGCAGCTTAGGTCCAGAAGGGGCTGGAAACACCATATATTTT. Combining the CDR3 with reference TRBV7-9 and TRBJ1-3 gives the whole variable domain DTGVSQNPRHKITKRGQNVTFRCDPISEHNRLYWYRQTLGQGPEFLTYFQNEAQLEKSRLLSDRFSAERPKGSFSTLEIQRTEQGDSAMYLCASSLGPEGAGNTIYFGEGSWLTVV.

The chain has TRBV5-6 and TRBJ2-6; D remains unclear. Germline V gene data show CDR1 as SGHDT and CDR2 as YYEEEE. The CDR3 runs 15 residues. The germline V and J ends were trimmed by 1 base and 2 bases, with 7 bases remaining between them. The CDR3 bases are TGTGCCAGCAGCTTGAGGCTTGCTGGGGCCAACGTCCTGACTTTC. It specifies CASSLRLAGANVLTF.

The sample holds a few counts of this clone. The chain is built from TRBV4-1 and TRBJ2-7, with D perhaps TRBD1 or TRBD2 (5 bases each). The V and J ends lost 2 bases and 2 bases respectively, with 19 bases between them. The germline V gene encodes CDR1 MGHRA and CDR2 YSYEKL. This CDR3 is built from 17 residues. The CDR3 sequence: CASSQRSRGREAYEQYF. In DNA form, the CDR3 reads TGCGCCAGCAGCCAAAGATCGAGGGGAAGGGAAGCCTACGAGCAGTACTTC.

V is TRBV6-2 or TRBV6-3 and J is TRBJ1-6; tentatively, D is TRBD1 (6 bases). The CDR3 runs 16 residues. Trimming pared 4 bases from V and 7 bases from J, leaving 17 bases between. Germline-derived CDR1 and CDR2 are MNHEY and SVGEGT. This CDR3 is CASSFGPAGENSPLHF. For the CDR3, the DNA is TGTGCCAGCAGTTTCGGGCCTGCAGGGGAAAATTCACCCCTCCACTTT.

DNA of the CDR3: TGCGCCAGCAGAGAAACTAACTCCATCACAGATACGCAGTATTTT. This encodes CASRETNSITDTQYF. V is TRBV5-1 and J is TRBJ2-3; D is uncertain. This CDR3 has 15 amino acids. V lost 5 bases to trimming and J lost 2 bases, with 15 bases between them. The germline CDR1 and CDR2 sequences are SGHRS and YFSETQ.

V gene TRBV3-1 (or the pseudogene TRBV3-2) combines with J gene TRBJ1-2; 7 positions match TRBD1. V shed 6 bases, J shed 2 bases, and the junction held 6 bases outside the gene matches. The CDR3 is 14 residues long. Germline CDR1 LGHDT, CDR2 YNNKEL (reference sequence). In DNA form, the CDR3 reads TGTGCCAGCAGTCGATTGACAGGGAACTATGGCTACACCTTC. Residues: CASSRLTGNYGYTF.

This chain joins TRBV6-5 and TRBJ1-1; TRBD1 is a possible D gene (5 bases). Trimming took 6 bases from V and 7 from J, leaving 12 bases between them. Germline-derived CDR1 and CDR2 are MNHEY and SVGAGI. CDR3 length: 12 residues. Written as DNA, the CDR3 is TGTGCCAGCAGCTCATTGAGGGGTGAAGCTTTCTTT. This codes for CASSSLRGEAFF.

The chain uses TRBV7-9 and TRBJ2-3; 10 nucleotides line up with TRBD2. Germline V lookup: CDR1 SEHNR, CDR2 FQNEAQ (reference sequence). Losses at the gene ends were 6 bases for V and 2 bases for J; bases not matched to a gene: 11. The CDR3 is made up of 17 amino acids. In DNA, the CDR3 is TGTGCCAGCAGTATTCCTAGCGGGAGCACTGACACAGATACGCAGTATTTT. Translation gives CASSIPSGSTDTDTQYF. Looking up the rest from reference TRBV7-9 and TRBJ2-3 gives the full variable domain: DTGVSQNPRHKITKRGQNVTFRCDPISEHNRLYWYRQTLGQGPEFLTYFQNEAQLEKSRLLSDRFSAERPKGSFSTLEIQRTEQGDSAMYLCASSIPSGSTDTDTQYFGPGTRLTVL.

This chain connects TRBV7-2 to TRBJ2-3; 7 bases match TRBD1. The V gene end was trimmed by 5 bases and the J gene end by 3 bases; junction bases not matched to a gene: 8. From germline, CDR1 is SGHTA and CDR2 FQGNSA. The CDR3 length is 15 residues. CDR3 bases: TGTGCCAGCAGCATTAACAGGGGAAAAACAGATACGCAGTATTTT. This gives the protein CASSINRGKTDTQYF.

V and J are TRBV5-1 and TRBJ2-1; TRBD2 matches 14 bases. Trimming removed 4 bases from V and 6 bases from J; junction bases left unmatched: 6. Germline CDR1 reads SGHRS; CDR2 reads YFSETQ. This CDR3 spans 16 amino acids. CDR3 region: CASSLQTSGGANEQFF. CDR3 bases: TGCGCCAGCAGCCTGCAGACTAGCGGGGGGGCCAATGAGCAGTTCTTC. Complete variable domain (other parts from reference TRBV5-1 and TRBJ2-1): KAGVTQTPRYLIKTRGQQVTLSCSPISGHRSVSWYQQTPGQGLQFLFEYFSETQRNKGNFPGRFSGRQFSNSRSEMNVSTLELGDSALYLCASSLQTSGGANEQFFGPGTRLTVL.

This rearrangement joins TRBV3-1 (or the pseudogene TRBV3-2) to TRBJ1-6, with a possible D match to TRBD1 (5 bases). The CDR3 covers 18 residues. Trimming left V 5 bases short and J 0 bases short, with 17 bases between. Germline V gene sequence: CDR1 LGHDT, CDR2 YNNKEL (reference sequence). This CDR3 reads CASSGTFEGSSYNSPLHF. CDR3 nucleotide sequence: TGTGCCAGCAGCGGGACCTTCGAGGGGAGCTCCTATAATTCACCCCTCCACTTT.

This chain links TRBV28 with TRBJ2-6; 9 nucleotides agree with TRBD1. Looked up from germline, CDR1 is MDHEN and CDR2 is SYDVKM. This CDR3 has 17 residues. The J segment lost 2 bases and the V segment lost 3 bases, leaving 5 bases of the junction unmatched. The DNA of the CDR3 is TGTGCCAGCAGTTTGGTACAGGGGGCTGCTGGGGCCAACGTCCTGACTTTC. It codes for CASSLVQGAAGANVLTF.

This chain links TRBV7-3 with TRBJ2-1; D is undetermined. Germline CDR1 SGHTA, CDR2 FQGTGA. The CDR3 sequence is 12 residues long. The V and J ends lost 1 base and 7 bases respectively, with 5 bases between them. In nucleotides, the CDR3 is TGTGCCAGCAGCTTAAGGGGAAATGAGCAGTTCTTC. This gives the protein CASSLRGNEQFF.

The chain combines TRBV5-4 with TRBJ1-1, with 7 bases fitting TRBD1. The CDR3 spans 15 residues. Trimming at V came to 3 bases and at J to 1 base, leaving 6 bases not matched to a gene. CDR1 and CDR2 (germline): SGHNT, YYREEE (reference sequence). Written as DNA, the CDR3 is TGTGCCAGCAGCTCGGGACAGCGGGAGAACACTGAAGCTTTCTTT. Protein: CASSSGQRENTEAFF.

This clone occurred a few times. The sample contains more than one DNA sequence encoding this CDR3. J is TRBJ1-3 and V is TRBV6-5; D not certain. The CDR3 spans 14 residues. Trimming removed 0 bases at V and 4 bases at J, with 7 bases between. Germline V gene lookup returns CDR1 MNHEY and CDR2 SVGAGI. The CDR3 sequence: CASSYSNSGNTIYF. The CDR3 DNA is TGTGCCAGCAGTTACTCGAACTCGGGAAACACCATATATTTT.

The V call is TRBV5-1, the J call TRBJ1-3; D is possibly TRBD1 (5 bases). The V and J ends lost 4 bases and 0 bases respectively, with 11 bases between them. This CDR3 has 15 residues. CDR1 and CDR2 from the germline V gene are SGHRS and YFSETQ. The chain's CDR3 is CASSQGHPSGNTIYF. Written as DNA, the CDR3 is TGCGCCAGCAGCCAAGGACACCCCTCTGGAAACACCATATATTTT.

This chain joins TRBV9 and TRBJ2-7, with 9 bases that match TRBD1. Germline trimming cut 3 bases from V and 3 bases from J; bases unmatched to any gene: 4. The germline V gene encodes CDR1 SGDLS and CDR2 YYNGEE. The CDR3 runs to 14 residues. The CDR3 protein is CASSGYRGHYEQYF. The CDR3 DNA reads as TGTGCCAGCAGCGGATACAGGGGGCACTACGAGCAGTACTTC.

This rearrangement joins TRBV9 to TRBJ2-1; D might be TRBD1 or TRBD2, each matching 5 bases. V was trimmed by 5 bases and J by 0 bases, leaving 12 bases between them. CDR1 is SGDLS, CDR2 YYNGEE, per germline. The CDR3 is made up of 15 amino acids. DNA for the CDR3: TGTGCCAGCAGACTCGGGGACCACTCCTACAATGAGCAGTTCTTC. This codes for CASRLGDHSYNEQFF. The full variable domain, completed using reference TRBV9 and TRBJ2-1, is DSGVTQTPKHLITATGQRVTLRCSPRSGDLSVYWYQQSLDQGLQFLIQYYNGEERAKGNILERFSAQQFPDLHSELNLSSLELGDSALYFCASRLGDHSYNEQFFGPGTRLTVL.